This TCR beta chain was observed in a study of blood T cell repertoires in COVID-19. Sequencing used immunoSEQ multiplex PCR; TCRdb keeps in-frame clones, though not all of them. The sample lists some 21,000 clones, about four fifths seen once, with about 6.3% in the top ten. This CDR3 spans 16 amino acids. After removal of 6 bases from V and 4 bases from J, the junction contained 10 bases not matched to a gene. This sequence originates from a human donor in a cohort sampled during active COVID-19. The material sequenced was peripheral blood. The V and J genes are TRBV6-7 and TRBJ2-3, with TRBD2 matching over 10 bases. TRBV6-7 is placed among ORFs of uncertain function. The DNA of the CDR3 is TGTGCCAGCAGCTACCAGCGGGGGGGCCTTCCAGATACGCAGTATTTT. Protein sequence: CASSYQRGGLPDTQYF.